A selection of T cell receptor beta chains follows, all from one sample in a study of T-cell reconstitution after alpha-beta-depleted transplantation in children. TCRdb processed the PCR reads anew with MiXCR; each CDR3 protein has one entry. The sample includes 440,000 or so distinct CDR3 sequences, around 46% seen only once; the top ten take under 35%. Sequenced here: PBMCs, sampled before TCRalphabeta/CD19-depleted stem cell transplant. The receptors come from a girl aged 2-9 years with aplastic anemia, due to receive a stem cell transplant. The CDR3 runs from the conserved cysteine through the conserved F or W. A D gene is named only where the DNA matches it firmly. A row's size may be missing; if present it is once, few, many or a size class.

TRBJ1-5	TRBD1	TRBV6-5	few	TGTGCCAGCAGCCAACAGGGGAAATGGCATTTT	CASSQQGKWHF
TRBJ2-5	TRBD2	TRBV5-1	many	TGCGCCAGCAGCACCGGGACTAGCGGGAAAGAGACCCAGTACTTC	CASSTGTSGKETQYF
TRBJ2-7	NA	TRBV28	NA	TGTGCCAGCAGTCTGCAGGGGATGCAGTACTTC	CASSLQGMQYF
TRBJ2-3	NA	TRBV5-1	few	TGCGCCAGCAGCTTGGAGGGGAACACAGATACGCAGTATTTT	CASSLEGNTDTQYF
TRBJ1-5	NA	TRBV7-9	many	TGTGCCAGCAGCTTAGGGGGATCGATGTGGCAGCCCCAGCATTTT	CASSLGGSMWQPQHF
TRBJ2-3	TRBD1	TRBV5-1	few	TGCGCCAGCAGCTCCCGGGACAGGGGAGGCACAGATACGCAGTATTTT	CASSSRDRGGTDTQYF
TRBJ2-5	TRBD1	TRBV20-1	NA	TGCAGTGCTCCCGGACAGGCTGAGACCCAGTACTTC	CSAPGQAETQYF
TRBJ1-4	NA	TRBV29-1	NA	TGCAGCGTTGGGAACGGAGCTAATGAAAAACTGTTTTTT	CSVGNGANEKLFF
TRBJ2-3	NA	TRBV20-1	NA	TGCAGTGCTAGAGACCCGTTACTAGTCCGTGGCACAGATACGCAGTATTTT	CSARDPLLVRGTDTQYF
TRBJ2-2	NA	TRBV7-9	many	TGTGCCAGCAGCTTTGAGGGCACCGGGGAGCTGTTTTTT	CASSFEGTGELFF
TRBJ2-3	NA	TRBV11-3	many	TGTGCCAGCAGCCTGAGATTCGACAGGCGGAGGACAGATACGCAGTATTTT	CASSLRFDRRRTDTQYF
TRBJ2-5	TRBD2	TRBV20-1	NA	TGCAGTGCTAGGATGCGGGAGGGTGGCGAGACCCAGTACTTC	CSARMREGGETQYF
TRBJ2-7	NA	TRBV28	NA	TGTGCCAGCAGTGGACTGACTCCTGGCGAGCAGTACTTC	CASSGLTPGEQYF
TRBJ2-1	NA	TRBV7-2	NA	TGTGCCAGCAGCTTATCCGGGGTCGCAATTATGAATGAGCAGTTCTTC	CASSLSGVAIMNEQFF
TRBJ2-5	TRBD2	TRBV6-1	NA	TGTGCCAGCAGGCTCCCCGGGGGGGGGTCGGAGACCCAGTACTTC	CASRLPGGGSETQYF
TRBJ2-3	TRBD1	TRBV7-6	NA	TGTGCCAGCAGCTTAAAGGCCAGGGGGCGAACAGATACGCAGTATTTT	CASSLKARGRTDTQYF
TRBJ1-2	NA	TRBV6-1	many	TGTGCCAGCAGTGATTGGGACGCACGACGTAACTATGGCTACACCTTC	CASSDWDARRNYGYTF
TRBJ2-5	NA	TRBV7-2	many	TGTGCCAGCAGCTTACAGGGACCCATTAGAGAGACCCAGTACTTC	CASSLQGPIRETQYF
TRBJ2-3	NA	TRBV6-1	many	TGTGCCAGCAGGTCGCCGGGCGGCCCCACAGATACGCAGTATTTT	CASRSPGGPTDTQYF
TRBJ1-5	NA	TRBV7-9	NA	TGTGCCAGCAGCACCCCCGGCGGGGAGGGAAATCAGCCCCAGCATTTT	CASSTPGGEGNQPQHF
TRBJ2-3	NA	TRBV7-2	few	TGTGCCAGCAACCGGGCGGGGATAAGCACAGATACGCAGTATTTT	CASNRAGISTDTQYF
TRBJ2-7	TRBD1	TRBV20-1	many	TGCAGTGCTCCTGTCCGGGACAGAGTCTCCTACGAGCAGTACTTC	CSAPVRDRVSYEQYF
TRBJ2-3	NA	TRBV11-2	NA	TGTGCCAGCAGCTTAGGACACCTCACAGATACGCAGTATTTT	CASSLGHLTDTQYF
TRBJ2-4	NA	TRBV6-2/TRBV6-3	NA	TGTGCCAGCAGGTTACCTAGGTTAGACATTCAGTACTTC	CASRLPRLDIQYF
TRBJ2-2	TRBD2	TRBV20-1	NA	TGCAGTGCTAGAGATGTCGAAGCGGGAGGAGACACCGGGGAGCTGTTTTTT	CSARDVEAGGDTGELFF
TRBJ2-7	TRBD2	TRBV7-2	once	TGTGCCAGCAGCACCTCCGGGACTAGGTCTCGGCAGCAGTACTTC	CASSTSGTRSRQQYF
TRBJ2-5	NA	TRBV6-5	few	TGTGCCAGCAGTTATCGCGGGGGACACAGCCAAGAGACCCAGTACTTC	CASSYRGGHSQETQYF
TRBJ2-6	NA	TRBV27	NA	TGTGCCAGCAGTTTAGTGGGGGCTGGGGCCAACGTCCTGACTTTC	CASSLVGAGANVLTF
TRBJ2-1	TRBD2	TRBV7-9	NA	TGTGCCAGCAGCTTCCACCCGATAGCGGGAGTTAATGAGCAGTTCTTC	CASSFHPIAGVNEQFF
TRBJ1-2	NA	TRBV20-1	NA	TGCAGTGCTAGAGATCGTCGCAGGGGATCTGGCTACACCTTC	CSARDRRRGSGYTF
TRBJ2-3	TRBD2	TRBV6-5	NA	TGTGCCAGCAGTTACTCGCCGGGGGGGCAAGCAGATACGCAGTATTTT	CASSYSPGGQADTQYF
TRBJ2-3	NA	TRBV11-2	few	TGTGCCAGCAGCTTAACAGCGACAGATACGCAGTATTTT	CASSLTATDTQYF
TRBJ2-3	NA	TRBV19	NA	TGTGCCAGTAGTTCGTTTAGCGGGACAGCAGATACGCAGTATTTT	CASSSFSGTADTQYF